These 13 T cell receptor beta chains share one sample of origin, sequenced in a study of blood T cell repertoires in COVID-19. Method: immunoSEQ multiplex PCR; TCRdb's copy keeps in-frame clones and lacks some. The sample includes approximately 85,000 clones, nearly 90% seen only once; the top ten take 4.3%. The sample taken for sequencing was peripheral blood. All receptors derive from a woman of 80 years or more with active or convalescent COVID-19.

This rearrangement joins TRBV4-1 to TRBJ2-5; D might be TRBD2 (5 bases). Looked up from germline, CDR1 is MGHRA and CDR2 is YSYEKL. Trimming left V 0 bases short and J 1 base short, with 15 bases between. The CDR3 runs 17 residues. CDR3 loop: CASSQEGSFSVQETQYF. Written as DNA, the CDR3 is TGCGCCAGCAGCCAAGAGGGCTCTTTTAGCGTCCAAGAGACCCAGTACTTC.

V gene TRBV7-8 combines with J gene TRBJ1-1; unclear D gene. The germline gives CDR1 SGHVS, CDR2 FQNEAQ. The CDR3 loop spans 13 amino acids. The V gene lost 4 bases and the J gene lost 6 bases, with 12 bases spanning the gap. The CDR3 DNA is TGTGCCAGCAGCTCCCATACGAGGGCTGAAGCTTTCTTT. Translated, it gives CASSSHTRAEAFF. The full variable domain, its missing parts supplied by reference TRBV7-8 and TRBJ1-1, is GAGVSQSPRYKVAKRGQDVALRCDPISGHVSLFWYQQALGQGPEFLTYFQNEAQLDKSGLPSDRFFAERPEGSVSTLKIQRTQQEDSAVYLCASSSHTRAEAFFGQGTRLTVV.

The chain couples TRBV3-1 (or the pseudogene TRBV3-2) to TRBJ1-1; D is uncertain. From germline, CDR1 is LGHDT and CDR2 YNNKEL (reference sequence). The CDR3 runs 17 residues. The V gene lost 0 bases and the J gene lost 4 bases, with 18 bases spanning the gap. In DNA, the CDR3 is TGTGCCAGCAGCCAAGAACTACTCCACACGCGCTTCACTGAAGCTTTCTTT. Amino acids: CASSQELLHTRFTEAFF.

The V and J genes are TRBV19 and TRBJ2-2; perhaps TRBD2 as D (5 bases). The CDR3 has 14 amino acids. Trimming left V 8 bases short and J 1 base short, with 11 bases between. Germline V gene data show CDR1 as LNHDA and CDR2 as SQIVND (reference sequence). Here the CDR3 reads CASRTGLNTGELFF. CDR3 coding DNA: TGTGCCAGTCGGACGGGATTGAACACCGGGGAGCTGTTTTTT.

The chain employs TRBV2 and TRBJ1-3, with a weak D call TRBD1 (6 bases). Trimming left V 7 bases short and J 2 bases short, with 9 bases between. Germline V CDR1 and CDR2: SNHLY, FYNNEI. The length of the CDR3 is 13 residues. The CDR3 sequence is CASTSGAGNTIYF. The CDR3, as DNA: TGTGCCAGCACGTCAGGGGCTGGAAACACCATATATTTT.

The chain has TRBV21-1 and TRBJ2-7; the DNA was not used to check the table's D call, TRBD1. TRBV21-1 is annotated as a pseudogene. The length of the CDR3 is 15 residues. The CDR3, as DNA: TGTGCCAGCAGCCTCCGGACAGGGCCCTCCTACGAGCAGTACTTC. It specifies CASSLRTGPSYEQYF.

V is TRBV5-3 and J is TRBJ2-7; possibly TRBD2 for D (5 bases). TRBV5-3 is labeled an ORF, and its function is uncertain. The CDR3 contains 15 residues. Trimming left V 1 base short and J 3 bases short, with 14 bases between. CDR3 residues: CARSLRCVGDYEQYF. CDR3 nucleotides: TGTGCCAGAAGCTTGCGGTGCGTCGGGGACTACGAGCAGTACTTC.

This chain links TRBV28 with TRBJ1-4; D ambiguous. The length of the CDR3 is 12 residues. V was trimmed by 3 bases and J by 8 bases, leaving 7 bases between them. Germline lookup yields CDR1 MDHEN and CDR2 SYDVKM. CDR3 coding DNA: TGTGCCAGCAGTTTGCTTCGGGAAAAACTGTTTTTT. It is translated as CASSLLREKLFF.

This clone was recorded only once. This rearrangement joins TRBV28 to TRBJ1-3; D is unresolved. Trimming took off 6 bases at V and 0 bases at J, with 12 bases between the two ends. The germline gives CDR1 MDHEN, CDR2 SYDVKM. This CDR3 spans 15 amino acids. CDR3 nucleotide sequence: TGTGCCAGCAGGAATCAAGGGAGCTCTGGAAACACCATATATTTT. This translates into CASRNQGSSGNTIYF.

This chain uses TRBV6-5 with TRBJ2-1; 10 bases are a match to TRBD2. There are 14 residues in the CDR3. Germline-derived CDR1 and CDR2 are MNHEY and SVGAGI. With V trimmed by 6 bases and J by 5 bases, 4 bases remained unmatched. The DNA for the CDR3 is TGTGCCAGCAGCCGTGGACTAGCGGACAATGAGCAGTTCTTC. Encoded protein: CASSRGLADNEQFF.

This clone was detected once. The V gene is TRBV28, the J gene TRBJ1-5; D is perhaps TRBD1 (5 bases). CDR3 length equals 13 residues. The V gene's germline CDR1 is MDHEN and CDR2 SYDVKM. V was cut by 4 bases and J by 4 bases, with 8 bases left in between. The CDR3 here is CASSSSGNQPQHF. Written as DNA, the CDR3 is TGTGCCAGCAGTTCCTCAGGGAATCAGCCCCAGCATTTT.

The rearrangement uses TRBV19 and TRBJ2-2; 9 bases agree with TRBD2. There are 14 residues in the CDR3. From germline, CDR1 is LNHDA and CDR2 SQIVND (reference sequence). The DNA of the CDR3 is TGTGCGGTGGGCCCGACTAGCGGTACCGGGGAGCTGTTTTTT. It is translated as CAVGPTSGTGELFF.

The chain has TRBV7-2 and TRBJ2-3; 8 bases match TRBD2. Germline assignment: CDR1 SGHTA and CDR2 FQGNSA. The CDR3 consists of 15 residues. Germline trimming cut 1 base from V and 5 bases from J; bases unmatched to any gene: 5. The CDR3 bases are TGTGCCAGCAGCTTAGGCCTAGCGGGCAGAGATACGCAGTATTTT. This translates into CASSLGLAGRDTQYF. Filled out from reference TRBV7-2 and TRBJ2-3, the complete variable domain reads GAGVSQSPSNKVTEKGKDVELRCDPISGHTALYWYRQSLGQGLEFLIYFQGNSAPDKSGLPSDRFSAERTGGSVSTLTIQRTQQEDSAVYLCASSLGLAGRDTQYFGPGTRLTVL.